This record covers a single T cell receptor (beta chain). This sample is part of a study of blood T cell repertoires in COVID-19. Overall study: The origin of the acute and convalescent COVID-19 samples was the United States, Italy and Spain.

The CDR3 has 14 amino acids. Germline values: CDR1 SGHRS, CDR2 YFSETQ. Trimming took 2 bases from V and 4 from J; bases not matched to a gene: 3. Original handling: Estimated nucleated cell counts came from reference gene primer amplification. Assay used: immunoSEQ multiplex PCR; TCRdb lists only in-frame clones, some missing. That table is the source of V, J and clone size, and D and trimming were worked out from the DNA. This table has a few hundred thousand clones, 75% to 90% appearing once. Seattle researchers signed up patients amid active infection and tracked them longitudinally. Sample: peripheral blood. This clonotype originated in a woman aged 45-60 years with COVID-19, enrolled during active disease. The J gene is TRBJ1-1, the V gene TRBV5-1; TRBD1 matches at 9 bases. The DNA for the CDR3 is TGCGCCAGCAGCTTCGGGACAGGGAGCACTGAAGCTTTCTTT. Translation gives CASSFGTGSTEAFF.